These 18 T cell receptor beta chains were all obtained from the same sample, sequenced in a study of PD-1 blockade in classical Hodgkin lymphoma. Profiling relied on immunoSEQ multiplex PCR, and the TCRdb table lists in-frame clones only, not all of them. This table has over 60,000 clones, about 93% appearing once. Time point: newly diagnosed, previously untreated cHL patient sample. The sequencing input was peripheral blood mononuclear cells (PBMCs). These receptors all come from a human donor with classical Hodgkin lymphoma.

V and J are TRBV18 and TRBJ1-4; no clear D gene. The CDR3 runs 17 residues. Trimming shortened V by 6 bases and J by 7 bases, and 24 bases separated the two germline ends. CDR1 is KGHSH, CDR2 LQKENI, per germline. The CDR3 region has the DNA TGTGCCAGCTCGGGCACACAGTTCGGGGATGGACGTGAAAAACTGTTTTTT. This translates into CASSGTQFGDGREKLFF.

The rearrangement joins TRBV5-1 to TRBJ2-7, with D uncertain. This CDR3 contains 12 residues. V was trimmed by 3 bases and J by 0 bases, leaving 4 bases between them. CDR1 is SGHRS and CDR2 is YFSETQ in the germline V gene. The CDR3 bases are TGCGCCAGCAGCTCCCCCTCCTACGAGCAGTACTTC. It specifies CASSSPSYEQYF.

The rearrangement joins TRBV4-1 to TRBJ2-3; D is unclear. This CDR3 comprises 17 residues. Germline lookup yields CDR1 MGHRA and CDR2 YSYEKL. The V end lost 0 bases, the J end lost 7 bases, and 20 bases lay between the germline ends. CDR3 protein: CASSQDAQLFIRNTQYF. The CDR3 DNA sequence: TGCGCCAGCAGCCAAGATGCGCAACTATTCATACGCAATACGCAGTATTTT.

The CDR3 loop is CASSLSPRGSSGNTIYF. Here the CDR3 DNA reads TGCGCCAGCAGCTTGAGCCCCAGGGGAAGCTCTGGAAACACCATATATTTT. This chain joins TRBV5-1 and TRBJ1-3; D is perhaps TRBD1 (6 bases). V dropped 1 base and J dropped 0 bases, with 14 bases sitting between them. Germline loops: CDR1 SGHRS, CDR2 YFSETQ. The CDR3 has 17 amino acids.

The chain is built from TRBV19 and TRBJ1-2; 9 bases are shared with TRBD1. The CDR3 is 16 amino acids. The trim removed 7 bases at V and 5 bases at J, leaving 14 bases unmatched. Germline V CDR1 and CDR2: LNHDA, SQIVND (reference sequence). The DNA for the CDR3 is TGTGCCAGTACGGTGATCACAGGGGGCGCCGGGTATGGCTACACCTTC. It is translated as CASTVITGGAGYGYTF.

In nucleotides, the CDR3 is TGTGCCAGCAGTGTTAAGTCGGCAGGGGCCTCCTACGAGCAGTACTTC. Translating it yields CASSVKSAGASYEQYF. The chain couples TRBV6-4 to TRBJ2-7, with D tentatively TRBD1 (6 bases). Germline V gene lookup returns CDR1 MRHNA and CDR2 SNTAGT. V was pared by 4 bases and J by 0 bases, with 16 bases between. This CDR3 contains 16 residues.

The chain joins TRBV7-9 to TRBJ2-5, with D unresolved. CDR1 SEHNR and CDR2 FQNEAQ come from the germline V gene (reference sequence). The CDR3 consists of 14 residues. Between the trimmed V and J ends, which lost 2 bases and 1 base, there was a span of 8 bases. The CDR3 region is CASSLLLSQETQYF. The DNA of the CDR3 is TGTGCCAGCAGCTTACTTCTAAGCCAAGAGACCCAGTACTTC. Drawing the rest from reference TRBV7-9 and TRBJ2-5, the complete variable domain is DTGVSQNPRHKITKRGQNVTFRCDPISEHNRLYWYRQTLGQGPEFLTYFQNEAQLEKSRLLSDRFSAERPKGSFSTLEIQRTEQGDSAMYLCASSLLLSQETQYFGPGTRLLVL.

The chain joins TRBV2 to TRBJ1-2; no definite D call. Trimming took 7 bases from V and 6 from J, leaving 12 bases between them. The CDR3 length is 12 residues. Germline V gene lookup returns CDR1 SNHLY and CDR2 FYNNEI. CDR3 amino acids: CASNLRQDGYTF. In nucleotides, the CDR3 is TGTGCCAGCAACCTACGGCAGGATGGCTACACCTTC.

The chain employs TRBV18 and TRBJ2-7, with D possibly called TRBD1 or TRBD2 (6 bases each). Looked up from germline, CDR1 is KGHSH and CDR2 is LQKENI. The CDR3 contains 11 residues. V lost 8 bases and J 6 bases, leaving 11 bases between the germline ends. In DNA, the CDR3 is TGTGCCAGCCAACAGGGAGGCGAGCAGTACTTC. Its protein is CASQQGGEQYF.

The rearrangement joins TRBV6-5 to TRBJ1-3, with a weak D call TRBD1 (5 bases). V was cut by 4 bases and J by 0 bases, with 10 bases left in between. Germline V lookup: CDR1 MNHEY, CDR2 SVGAGI. The CDR3 loop spans 15 amino acids. The CDR3 is CASSFQGPSGNTIYF. In DNA, the CDR3 is TGTGCCAGCAGTTTCCAGGGTCCCTCTGGAAACACCATATATTTT.

The chain employs TRBV6-5 and TRBJ2-1, with a weak D call TRBD1 (6 bases). The V end lost 4 bases, the J end lost 8 bases, and 15 bases lay between the germline ends. This CDR3 comprises 14 residues. Germline assignment: CDR1 MNHEY and CDR2 SVGAGI. CDR3: CASSSGTRFHEQFF. DNA for the CDR3: TGTGCCAGCAGTTCCGGGACACGGTTCCATGAGCAGTTCTTC.

The CDR3 DNA reads TGCAGCGTTGAGCTATACAATGAGCAGTTCTTC. Translating gives CSVELYNEQFF. The chain carries TRBV29-1 and TRBJ2-1; D is uncertain. Germline lookup yields CDR1 SQVTM and CDR2 ANQGSEA. The CDR3 spans 11 residues. V was cut by 3 bases and J by 4 bases, with 4 bases left in between.

V and J are TRBV9 and TRBJ1-1; D gene uncertain. Germline lookup yields CDR1 SGDLS and CDR2 YYNGEE. The CDR3 extends over 14 amino acids. Trimming left V 0 bases short and J 6 bases short, with 12 bases between. This chain's CDR3 is CASSVGVGVAEAFF. For the CDR3, the DNA is TGTGCCAGCAGCGTAGGAGTTGGGGTCGCTGAAGCTTTCTTT.

V usage is TRBV18 and J usage is TRBJ2-7; D not resolved. The CDR3 extends over 14 amino acids. Deletions cut 3 bases from V and 2 bases from J, with 11 bases between. Germline V gene sequence: CDR1 KGHSH, CDR2 LQKENI. The CDR3 region has the DNA TGTGCCAGCTCACCCTCGGGCGGTGCCTACGAGCAGTACTTC. Residues: CASSPSGGAYEQYF.

This chain links TRBV6-6 with TRBJ2-5; tentative D call: TRBD2 (5 bases). Germline values: CDR1 MNHNY, CDR2 SVGAGI (reference sequence). The CDR3 is 11 residues long. Trimming cost V 6 bases and J 5 bases, with 7 bases left between them. CDR3 in DNA: TGTGCCAGCAGGAGGGAGGAGACCCAGTACTTC. Translating it yields CASRREETQYF.

The chain has TRBV7-2 and TRBJ2-7; TRBD1 might be the D (6 bases). The V gene lost 4 bases and the J gene lost 3 bases, with 16 bases spanning the gap. Germline assignment: CDR1 SGHTA and CDR2 FQGNSA. The CDR3 extends over 15 amino acids. As DNA, the CDR3 is TGTGCCAGCAGCTCCCCCGGGACACTTCACTACGAGCAGTACTTC. It codes for CASSSPGTLHYEQYF.

The chain links TRBV10-3 to TRBJ2-2; D not certain. The V gene lost 0 bases and the J gene lost 4 bases, with 15 bases spanning the gap. CDR3 size: 17 residues. Germline V gene sequence: CDR1 ENHRY, CDR2 SYGVKD. The CDR3 loop is CAISESQAKKSTGELFF. The CDR3 DNA follows: TGTGCCATCAGTGAGTCCCAGGCAAAGAAGAGCACCGGGGAGCTGTTTTTT.

V gene TRBV19 combines with J gene TRBJ1-2, with 7 bases aligning to TRBD1. CDR1 LNHDA and CDR2 SQIVND come from the germline V gene (reference sequence). Trimming cost V 3 bases and J 0 bases; bases outside gene matches: 10. The CDR3 runs to 17 residues. Written as DNA, the CDR3 is TGTGCCAGTAGTATTGCGCAGGACAGGCGGACTAACTATGGCTACACCTTC. Translating it yields CASSIAQDRRTNYGYTF.